This TCR beta chain was retrieved from a study of graft-versus-host responses after intestinal transplantation. Study-wide context: Transplant recipients had multivisceral, liver-intestinal, or isolated intestinal grafts. Following induction with anti-thymocyte globulin, all recipients were given tacrolimus and steroids for roughly three years. Study conclusions and caveats: GvH clones occurred in recipient marrow; some first appeared in ileum or blood. Allografts of one patient group, those with graft-donor T cell macrochimerism, had high graft-versus-host to host-versus-graft clonal ratios.

Sequenced by immunoSEQ multiplex PCR; TCRdb stores in-frame clones only, minus some. The sample has 85,000 to 100,000 clones, approximately 90% seen once. Remarks on this clone: Its antigen is as yet unknown.

Germline assignment: CDR1 SGHRS and CDR2 YFSETQ. V shed 0 bases and J shed 4 bases, with 5 bases lying between them. This CDR3 contains 13 residues. This receptor was obtained from a human donor who was the organ donor for an intestinal transplant. The starting material was unstimulated CD4+ T cells sorted from spleen or lymph node cells, obtained before transplant. V and J are TRBV5-1 and TRBJ1-3; maybe TRBD1 (5 bases). The CDR3 nucleotides are TGCGCCAGCAGCTTGGGACAGGGAAACACCATATATTTT. Encoded protein: CASSLGQGNTIYF.